This TCR beta chain was sequenced for a study of shared T cell receptors in the human thymus. TCRdb's copy holds only in-frame clones and misses some; the assay was immunoSEQ multiplex PCR. The sample records hundreds of thousands of clones, about 90% being singletons. The CDR3 spans 15 residues. The V gene's germline CDR1 is SGHTA and CDR2 FQGTGA. Trimming removed 5 bases from V and 5 bases from J; junction bases left unmatched: 11. This sample also appeared in a second study, on human thymus T cells. As reported in that work: Corrective cardiac operations yielded the resected thymus tissue.

The chain joins TRBV7-3 to TRBJ1-1; 7 bases are shared with TRBD1. The sample consisted of thymocytes. The TCR sequence derives from a boy in the first two years of life with a congenital heart defect. CDR3 sequence reads: CASSLTGIGETEAFF. The CDR3 bases are TGTGCCAGCAGCCTGACAGGGATCGGAGAAACTGAAGCTTTCTTT.